This T cell receptor (beta chain) is from a study of blood T cell repertoires in COVID-19. Overall study: The cDNA or gDNA used as material had been derived from T cells, B-cell-depleted T cells, or PBMCs.

Only in-frame clones appear in the TCRdb table, and some are missing; sequencing was by immunoSEQ multiplex PCR. The profile covers roughly 300,000 clones, with approximately 83% appearing a single time and roughly 15% taken by the ten largest. Germline loops: CDR1 SGHKS, CDR2 YYEKEE (reference sequence). V lost 0 bases and J 0 bases, leaving 10 bases between the germline ends. This CDR3 has 15 amino acids. The chain recombines TRBV5-5 with TRBJ2-7; D may be TRBD2 (5 bases). The TCR was taken from a human donor in a cohort sampled during active COVID-19. Sample: peripheral blood. CDR3 loop: CASSLGGEFSYEQYF. For the CDR3, the DNA is TGTGCCAGCAGCTTGGGTGGGGAGTTCTCCTACGAGCAGTACTTC.